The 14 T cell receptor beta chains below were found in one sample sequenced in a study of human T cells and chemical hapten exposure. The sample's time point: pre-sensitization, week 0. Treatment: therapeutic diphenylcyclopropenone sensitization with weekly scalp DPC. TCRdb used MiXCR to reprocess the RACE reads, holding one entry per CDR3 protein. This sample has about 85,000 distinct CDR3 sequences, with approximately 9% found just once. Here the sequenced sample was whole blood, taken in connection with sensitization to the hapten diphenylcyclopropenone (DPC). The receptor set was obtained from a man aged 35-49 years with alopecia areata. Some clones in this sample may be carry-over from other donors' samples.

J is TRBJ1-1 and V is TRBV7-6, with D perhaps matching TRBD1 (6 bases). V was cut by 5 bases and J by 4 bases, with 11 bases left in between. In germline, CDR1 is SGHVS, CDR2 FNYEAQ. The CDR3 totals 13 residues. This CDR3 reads CASSQQGGTEAFF. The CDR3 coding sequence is TGTGCCAGCAGCCAACAGGGCGGCACTGAAGCTTTCTTT.

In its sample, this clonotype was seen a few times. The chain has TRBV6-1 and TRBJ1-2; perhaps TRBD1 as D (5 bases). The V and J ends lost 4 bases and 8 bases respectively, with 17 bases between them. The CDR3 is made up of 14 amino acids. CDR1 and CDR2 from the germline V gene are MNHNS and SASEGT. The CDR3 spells CASSGGMEGGGYTF. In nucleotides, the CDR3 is TGTGCCAGCAGTGGGGGCATGGAGGGAGGCGGCTACACCTTC.

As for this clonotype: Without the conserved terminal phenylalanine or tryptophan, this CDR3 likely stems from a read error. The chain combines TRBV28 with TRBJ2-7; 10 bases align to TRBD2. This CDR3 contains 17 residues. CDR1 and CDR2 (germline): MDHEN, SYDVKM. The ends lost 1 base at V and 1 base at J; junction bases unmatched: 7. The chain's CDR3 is CASSLFGLAGASYEQYY. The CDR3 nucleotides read TGTGCCAGCAGTTTATTCGGGCTAGCGGGAGCGTCCTACGAGCAGTACTAC.

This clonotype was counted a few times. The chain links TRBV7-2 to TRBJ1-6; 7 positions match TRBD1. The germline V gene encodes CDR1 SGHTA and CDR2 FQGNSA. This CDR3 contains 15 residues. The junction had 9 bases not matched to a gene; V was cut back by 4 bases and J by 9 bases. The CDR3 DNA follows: TGTGCCAGCAGCTCCCAGGGGGGGAGGAGTTCACCCCTCCACTTT. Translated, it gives CASSSQGGRSSPLHF.

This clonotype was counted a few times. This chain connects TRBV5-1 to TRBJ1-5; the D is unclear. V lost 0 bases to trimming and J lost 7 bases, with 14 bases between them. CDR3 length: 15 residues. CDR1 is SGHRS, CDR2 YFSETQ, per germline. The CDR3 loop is CASSLVPDREQPQHF. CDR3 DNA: TGCGCCAGCAGCTTGGTACCCGACCGGGAACAGCCCCAGCATTTT.

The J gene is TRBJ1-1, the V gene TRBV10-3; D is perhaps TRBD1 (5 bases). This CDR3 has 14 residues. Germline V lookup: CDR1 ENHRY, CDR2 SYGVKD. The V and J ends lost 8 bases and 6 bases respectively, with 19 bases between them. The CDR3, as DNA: TGTGCCATCCTTCCCGGGACGGGAGGGTCTGAAGCTTTCTTT. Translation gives CAILPGTGGSEAFF.

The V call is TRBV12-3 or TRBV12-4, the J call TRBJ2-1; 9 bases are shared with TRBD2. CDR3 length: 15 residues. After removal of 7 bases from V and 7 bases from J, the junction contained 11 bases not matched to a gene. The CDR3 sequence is CASTLSGRSSNEQFF. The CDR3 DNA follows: TGTGCCAGCACCTTAAGCGGGAGGTCGAGTAATGAGCAGTTCTTC.

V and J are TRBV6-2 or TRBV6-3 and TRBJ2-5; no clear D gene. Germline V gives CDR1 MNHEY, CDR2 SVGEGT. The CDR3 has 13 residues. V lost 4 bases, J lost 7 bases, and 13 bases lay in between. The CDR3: CASSSFTLGTQYF. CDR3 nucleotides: TGTGCCAGCAGTTCCTTCACCTTGGGGACCCAGTACTTC.

The chain's CDR3 is CASNRRETGTDTQYF. The CDR3 coding sequence is TGTGCCAGCAATCGGCGGGAGACCGGCACAGATACGCAGTATTTT. The V call is TRBV7-2, the J call TRBJ2-3; 7 bases map to TRBD2. Losses at the gene ends were 7 bases for V and 1 base for J; bases not matched to a gene: 8. In germline, CDR1 is SGHTA, CDR2 FQGNSA. The CDR3 is 15 amino acids.

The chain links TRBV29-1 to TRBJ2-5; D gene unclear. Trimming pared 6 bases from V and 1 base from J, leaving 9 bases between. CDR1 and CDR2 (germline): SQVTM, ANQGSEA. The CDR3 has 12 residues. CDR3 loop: CSVMLTQETQYF. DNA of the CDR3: TGCAGCGTAATGTTGACCCAAGAGACCCAGTACTTC.

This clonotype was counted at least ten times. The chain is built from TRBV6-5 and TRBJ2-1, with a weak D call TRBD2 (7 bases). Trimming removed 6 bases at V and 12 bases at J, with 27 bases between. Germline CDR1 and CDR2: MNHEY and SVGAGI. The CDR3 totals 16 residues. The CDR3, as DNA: TGTGCCAGCAGCCCCGGGGGGAGTCGAGGCGGGGGCGGGCAGTTCTTC. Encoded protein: CASSPGGSRGGGGQFF.

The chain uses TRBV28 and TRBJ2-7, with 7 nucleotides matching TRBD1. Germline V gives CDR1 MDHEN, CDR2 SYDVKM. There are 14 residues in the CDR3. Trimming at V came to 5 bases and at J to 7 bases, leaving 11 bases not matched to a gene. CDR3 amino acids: CASSATGLQGEQYF. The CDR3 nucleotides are TGTGCCAGCAGTGCGACAGGGCTCCAAGGGGAGCAGTACTTC. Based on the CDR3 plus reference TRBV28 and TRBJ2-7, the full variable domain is DVKVTQSSRYLVKRTGEKVFLECVQDMDHENMFWYRQDPGLGLRLIYFSYDVKMKEKGDIPEGYSVSREKKERFSLILESASTNQTSMYLCASSATGLQGEQYFGPGTRLTVT.

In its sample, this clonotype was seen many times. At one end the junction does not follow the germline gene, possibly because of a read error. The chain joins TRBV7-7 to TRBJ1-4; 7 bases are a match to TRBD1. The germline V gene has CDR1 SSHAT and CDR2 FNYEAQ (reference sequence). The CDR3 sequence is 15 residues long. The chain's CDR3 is CASSLGTATNEKLFF. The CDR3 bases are TGTGCTAGCAGCTTAGGGACAGCAACTAATGAAAAACTGTTTTTT. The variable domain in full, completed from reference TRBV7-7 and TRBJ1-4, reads GAGVSQSPRYKVTKRGQDVTLRCDPISSHATLYWYQQALGQGPEFLTYFNYEAQPDKSGLPSDRFSAERPEGSISTLTIQRTEQRDSAMYRCASSLGTATNEKLFFGSGTQLSVL.

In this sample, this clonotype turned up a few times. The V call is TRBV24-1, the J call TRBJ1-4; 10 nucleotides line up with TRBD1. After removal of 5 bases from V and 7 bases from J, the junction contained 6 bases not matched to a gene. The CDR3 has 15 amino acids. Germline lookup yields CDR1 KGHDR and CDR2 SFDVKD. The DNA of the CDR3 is TGTGCCACCAGTGGCCCGGGACAGGGGTCTGAAAAACTGTTTTTT. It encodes CATSGPGQGSEKLFF.